One TCR beta chain is described in this entry. No antigen is known for it. The junction had 15 bases not matched to a gene; V was cut back by 6 bases and J by 8 bases. The CDR3 is 16 amino acids. Germline V CDR1 and CDR2: MDHEN, SYDVKM. Per individual sample, total RNA of at least 5.5 micrograms was extracted. The data were obtained in a study of blood T cells in healthy people across ages. Overall study results and limits: Both naive CD4+ cell counts and diversity were greater in long-lived donors than in aged donors. As age increased, TCR beta diversity per million T cells fell in a roughly linear fashion.

The second PCR ran roughly 6 to 11 cycles with a sample-barcoded 5' primer and J-beta primers. TCRdb ran MiXCR on the 5' RACE reads and lists one entry per CDR3 protein. Of some 1,500,000 distinct CDR3 sequences in the sample, under 55% were seen once. Sequenced: blood. The source is a woman aged 18-30 years in good health. The V call is TRBV28, the J call TRBJ2-1; 8 positions match TRBD2. This CDR3 is CASRPLTGGDRDEQFF. The CDR3 DNA reads TGTGCCAGCAGGCCCCTCACGGGAGGGGATAGGGATGAGCAGTTCTTC.